The T cell receptor (beta chain) under discussion was sequenced for a study of somatic mutations in cytotoxic T cells in rheumatoid arthritis. Overall study results and limits: Over 20% of CD8+ cells belonged to the largest CD8+ clone in about an eighth of the roughly 60 patients. Patients with rheumatoid arthritis did not differ significantly from age-matched healthy controls in CD8+ T-cell clonality. Only rheumatoid arthritis patients, not healthy controls, showed CD8+ clonality increasing with age.

Only a few counts were recorded for this clone. Its specificity is not known. Clones were read by immunoSEQ multiplex PCR, and TCRdb kept only the in-frame ones, dropping some. The table records under 2,500 clones, just under 85% of them present only once. The sample consisted of CD8+ T cells sorted from blood. The sequence came from a woman in her 70s with rheumatoid arthritis.

The CDR3 nucleotides are TGTGCCAGCAGTTCCTTGGACAGGCCTCCGTCTGAAGAGACCCAGTACTTC. This translates into CASSSLDRPPSEETQYF. V is TRBV27 and J is TRBJ2-5, with 7 bases matching TRBD1. The V and J ends lost 4 bases and 3 bases, in that order; junction bases with no gene match: 14. The CDR3 is 17 amino acids. In germline, CDR1 is MNHEY, CDR2 SMNVEV (reference sequence).